The rows below give T cell receptor beta chains drawn from one sample of a study of response to subunit inactivated influenza vaccine. TCRdb passed the RT-PCR reads through MiXCR, listing each CDR3 protein once. The sample lists approximately 500,000 distinct CDR3 sequences; around 21% were seen once. This sample was shared with a second study, whose subject was T cells expressing NK-cell markers.

Sample: CD4+ T cells sorted from PBMCs, taken roughly 12 days after vaccination. Source of these receptors: a man aged 45-65 years who received an inactivated influenza vaccine. The CDR3 runs from the conserved cysteine through the conserved F or W. Fields, in order: J gene, D gene, V gene, clone size, CDR3 DNA, CDR3 protein. The D gene is left open where the match is weak. The listing skips clone size in some rows; elsewhere it reads once, few, many or a size class.

>TRBJ2-1|TRBD2|TRBV15|.
TGTGCCACCAGCAAACCATCTGGACTAGTAGGGCAGTTCTTC
CATSKPSGLVGQFF
>TRBJ2-2|.|TRBV24-1|.
TGTGCCACCGGTTGGGGGCGGCACGCGAACACCGGGGAGCTGTTTTTT
CATGWGRHANTGELFF
>TRBJ2-7|TRBD2|TRBV11-1|.
TGTGCCAGCAGCGAGCGGGAGTCGTCCTACGAGCAGTACTTC
CASSERESSYEQYF
>TRBJ2-3|.|TRBV7-9|many
TGTGCCAGCAGCCTTTTATCGGCGGGAGATACGCAGTATTTT
CASSLLSAGDTQYF
>TRBJ1-4|TRBD1|TRBV5-4|.
TGTGCCAGCAAGGCCGGACAGGGGAAGAATGAAAAACTGTTTTTT
CASKAGQGKNEKLFF
>TRBJ1-4|TRBD1|TRBV29-1|.
TGCAGCGTCGTCCCACAGGGGGCCAGTGAAAAACTGTTTTTT
CSVVPQGASEKLFF
>TRBJ2-6|TRBD1|TRBV10-3|.
TGTGCCATCAGTACCGGGACAGGGGCTTCCCCCGGGGCCAACGTCCTGACTTTC
CAISTGTGASPGANVLTF
>TRBJ2-4|.|TRBV20-1|.
TGCAGTGCTCCGGACAGAAACATTCAGTACTTC
CSAPDRNIQYF
>TRBJ2-1|TRBD2|TRBV20-1|.
TGCAGTGCTAGAGACCCGATAAAGCGGGGAGTGGTATATGAGCAGTTCTTC
CSARDPIKRGVVYEQFF
>TRBJ2-1|.|TRBV27|many
TGTGCCAGCAGACGTACAAGCAATGAGCAGTTCTTC
CASRRTSNEQFF
>TRBJ2-1|TRBD2|TRBV11-2|.
TGTGCCAGCAGCTCAACCGGGACTAGCGGGAGGGCCGGTAATGAGCAGTTCTTC
CASSSTGTSGRAGNEQFF
>TRBJ1-1|.|TRBV5-1|few
TGCGCCAGCAGCGCGGCAGGGGCACGGACTGAAGCTTTCTTT
CASSAAGARTEAFF
>TRBJ1-5|TRBD1|TRBV5-6|.
TGTGCCAGCAGCTCCGGACAGGGACTGTATAGCAATCAGCCCCAGCATTTT
CASSSGQGLYSNQPQHF
>TRBJ2-3|TRBD2|TRBV7-2|.
TGTGCCAGCAGCCCTCTGCGGGGGGGCGAAGATACGCAGTATTTT
CASSPLRGGEDTQYF
>TRBJ2-3|TRBD2|TRBV7-2|.
TGTGCCAGCAGCCCTGGACTAGCGGCCACAGGTACGCAGTATTTT
CASSPGLAATGTQYF
>TRBJ2-3|.|TRBV5-1|.
TGCGCCAGCAGCTTGGATGAGGGTCGCACAGATACGCAGTATTTT
CASSLDEGRTDTQYF
>TRBJ2-1|.|TRBV7-9|few
TGTGCCAGCAGCCTCATCGGGGGCGGGAATGAGCAGTTCTTC
CASSLIGGGNEQFF
>TRBJ2-5|TRBD1|TRBV7-6|few
TGTGCCAGCAGCTCACCAACCACGGACAGGGTTCAAGAGACCCAGTACTTC
CASSSPTTDRVQETQYF
>TRBJ2-1|TRBD2|TRBV7-9|once
TGTGCCGGCCAAGGCGGGGGGTCGTATGAGCAGTTCTTC
CAGQGGGSYEQFF
>TRBJ2-3|TRBD2|TRBV25-1|few
TGTGCCAGCACCTCTTTCAGCGGGGAAAGAGATACGCAGTATTTT
CASTSFSGERDTQYF
>TRBJ2-6|TRBD1|TRBV12-3/TRBV12-4|few
TGTGCCAGCAGAAGAGGGACAGGGGTTTACTCTGGGGCCAACGTCCTGACTTTC
CASRRGTGVYSGANVLTF
>TRBJ1-2|.|TRBV7-2|few
TGTGCCAGCAGCTTAGAACAGTCGTTTGGCTACACCTTC
CASSLEQSFGYTF
>TRBJ2-5|.|TRBV7-2|.
TGTGCCAGCAGCTTCCAAGGTGGCAGCAGGGAGACCCAGTACTTC
CASSFQGGSRETQYF
>TRBJ1-1|TRBD1|TRBV14|few
TGTGCCAGCAGCCGGGACAGGGTAGCGCGCACTGAAGCTTTCTTT
CASSRDRVARTEAFF
>TRBJ2-3|TRBD2|TRBV29-1|many
TGCAGCGTTGACTTGACTAGCGGGAGTACGCAGTATTTT
CSVDLTSGSTQYF
>TRBJ2-3|.|TRBV20-1|.
TGCAGTATTAGCGGCCGCACAGATACGCAGTATTTT
CSISGRTDTQYF
>TRBJ2-7|.|TRBV3-1|many
TGTGCCAGCAGCCAAGATTTAGTCGCCGAGCAGTACTTC
CASSQDLVAEQYF
>TRBJ2-7|TRBD2|TRBV12-3/TRBV12-4|few
TGTGCCAGCAGTTCGCCAGCGGGAGTAGGTGAGCAGTACTTC
CASSSPAGVGEQYF
>TRBJ2-1|.|TRBV20-1|few
TGCAGTGCTCGGGCCAGGGGAGGGAACAATGAGCAGTTCTTC
CSARARGGNNEQFF
>TRBJ2-5|.|TRBV21-1|.
TGTGCCAGCAGCAAGTACCAAACCGGCGGACAAGAGACCCAGTACTTC
CASSKYQTGGQETQYF
>TRBJ2-7|.|TRBV12-3/TRBV12-4|.
TGTGCCAGCAGTAAGACAGTTCGCTACGAGCAGTACTTC
CASSKTVRYEQYF
>TRBJ2-2|.|TRBV10-3|.
TGTGCCATCGGTGGGAGAGCCCCGCGGACCGGGGAGCTGTTTTTT
CAIGGRAPRTGELFF
>TRBJ2-1|.|TRBV20-1|few
TGCAGTGCTGGGCCCGGGCTGGGTGAGCAGTTCTTC
CSAGPGLGEQFF
>TRBJ2-5|TRBD2|TRBV28|few
TGTGCCAGCGTAGATCGCGGGGGGGCCGGGGAGACCCAGTACTTC
CASVDRGGAGETQYF
>TRBJ2-5|TRBD2|TRBV5-4|.
TGTGCCAGCAGCTTCCTCCTGGGCGGGAGGGCACAAGAGACCCAGTACTTC
CASSFLLGGRAQETQYF
>TRBJ1-1|TRBD1|TRBV7-9|few
TGTGCCAGCAGCTGGGGACAGGGAGCTTTCTTT
CASSWGQGAFF
>TRBJ1-1|.|TRBV4-1|many
TGCGCCAGCAGCCAAGATCGGGGCAATCTGGCAAACACTGAAGCTTTCTTT
CASSQDRGNLANTEAFF
>TRBJ1-2|.|TRBV15|few
TGTGCCACCAGCAGAGACAGGGTCGGCTACACCTTC
CATSRDRVGYTF
>TRBJ2-7|.|TRBV6-2/TRBV6-3|few
TGTGCCAGCAGTTACTCGAACGAGCAGTACTTC
CASSYSNEQYF
>TRBJ2-7|.|TRBV14|once
TGTGCCAGCAGCTCTGGTTGGGGCTCCTACGAGCAGTACTTC
CASSSGWGSYEQYF
>TRBJ2-3|.|TRBV5-1|.
TGCGCCAGCAGCTTGGTTAGCCGCACAGATACGCAGTATTTT
CASSLVSRTDTQYF
>TRBJ1-1|.|TRBV4-1|few
TGCGCCAGCAGCCACCACCCCCGAGGCAAGGGGAACACTGAAGCTTTCTTT
CASSHHPRGKGNTEAFF
>TRBJ1-1|TRBD1|TRBV20-1|.
TGCAGTGCTAGACGACAGGGTGTGGGGTCGAACACTGAAGCTTTCTTT
CSARRQGVGSNTEAFF
>TRBJ2-2|.|TRBV5-1|.
TGCGCCAGCATTGATGGGGTGCACGGGGAGCTGTTTTTT
CASIDGVHGELFF
>TRBJ2-4|.|TRBV7-2|.
TGTGCCAGCAGCTTAGCGTCGAGAGAAACCATTCAGTACTTC
CASSLASRETIQYF
>TRBJ2-5|.|TRBV12-2|once
TGTGCAAGTCGCTTATGCGTTGTGGCAACCCAGTACTTC
CASRLCVVATQYF
>TRBJ2-6|.|TRBV12-3/TRBV12-4|.
TGTGCCAGCTATTTAAGCTCTGGGGCCAACGTCCTGACTTTC
CASYLSSGANVLTF
>TRBJ2-1|TRBD1|TRBV28|.
TGTGCCAGGGGCGCCGGGACAGGGCTTTCCTACAATGAGCAGTTCTTC
CARGAGTGLSYNEQFF
>TRBJ1-3|.|TRBV5-1|few
TGCGCCAGCAGCCGAATTCCATTTACAGTCAACTCTGGAAACACCATATATTTT
CASSRIPFTVNSGNTIYF
>TRBJ2-7|TRBD1|TRBV6-1|few
TGTGCCAGCACCCCGTTGACCGGGACAGGGAACGAGCAGTACTTC
CASTPLTGTGNEQYF
>TRBJ2-5|.|TRBV20-1|.
TGCAGTGCAGGTAGAACAGGTGGTCAGGAGACCCAGTACTTC
CSAGRTGGQETQYF
>TRBJ2-7|.|TRBV30|few
TGTGCCTGGAGTGTAGGGCCCTACGAGCAGTACTTC
CAWSVGPYEQYF
>TRBJ2-1|.|TRBV20-1|many
TGCAGTGCTAGAGTCCCTCCTCTCATCCGGGAGAGTGAGCAGTTCTTC
CSARVPPLIRESEQFF